Listed here are 5 T cell receptor beta chains from one sample, sequenced in a study of cytotoxic CD8 clonotypes in ibrutinib-treated CLL. This table comes from immunoSEQ multiplex PCR, and its TCRdb copy is limited to in-frame clones, with some not included. The sample records 150,000 or so clones, around 76% being singletons. The starting material was PBMCs, obtained after 24 months of ibrutinib treatment. These receptors originate from a human donor with chronic lymphocytic leukemia.

This clone showed up just a few times. V gene TRBV28 combines with J gene TRBJ1-2, with D unclear. The V end lost 5 bases, the J end lost 0 bases, and 10 bases lay between the germline ends. This CDR3 has 14 amino acids. Germline values: CDR1 MDHEN, CDR2 SYDVKM. The CDR3 region is CASSPHGANYGYTF. The CDR3 coding sequence is TGTGCCAGCAGTCCCCACGGAGCTAACTATGGCTACACCTTC.

The V and J genes are TRBV6-5 and TRBJ1-2, with a weak D call TRBD1 (6 bases). CDR3 length: 13 residues. Per germline, CDR1 MNHEY and CDR2 SVGAGI. Trimming took off 5 bases at V and 7 bases at J, with 14 bases between the two ends. CDR3 region: CASSRQGGGGYTF. For the CDR3, the DNA is TGTGCCAGCAGTCGCCAAGGGGGAGGTGGCTACACCTTC.

The chain recombines TRBV13 with TRBJ1-2; a weak D match, TRBD1 (5 bases). Germline CDR1 PRHDT, CDR2 FYEKMQ (reference sequence). V was trimmed by 2 bases and J by 3 bases, leaving 10 bases between them. The CDR3 has 14 residues. As DNA, the CDR3 is TGTGCCAGCAGCTTATATGGGGGTGACTATGGCTACACCTTC. This codes for CASSLYGGDYGYTF. The variable domain in full, completed from reference TRBV13 and TRBJ1-2, reads AAGVIQSPRHLIKEKRETATLKCYPIPRHDTVYWYQQGPGQDPQFLISFYEKMQSDKGSIPDRFSAQQFSDYHSELNMSSLELGDSALYFCASSLYGGDYGYTFGSGTRLTVV.

V is TRBV28 and J is TRBJ1-5; D may be TRBD1 (5 bases). From germline, CDR1 is MDHEN and CDR2 SYDVKM. CDR3 size: 15 residues. The V and J ends lost 3 bases and 7 bases respectively, with 16 bases between them. The CDR3 coding sequence is TGTGCCAGCAGTTTCTCCCGTAGGGGAGAACAGCCCCAGCATTTT. This encodes CASSFSRRGEQPQHF.

As DNA, the CDR3 is TGCGCCAGCAGCTCCACGGGAGGGGCTCAGTACGAGCAGTACTTC. Translating gives CASSSTGGAQYEQYF. This chain connects TRBV5-1 to TRBJ2-7, with TRBD2 matching over 8 bases. CDR3 length: 15 amino acids. Germline assignment: CDR1 SGHRS and CDR2 YFSETQ. V gave up 3 bases and J gave up 4 bases; unmatched junction bases: 9.